Sequencing of this TCR beta chain was carried out in a study of T cell responses to AZD1222 COVID-19 vaccine. Study-level findings and limits: There were mostly white British donors and more females than males, and clonal diversity was possibly underestimated. AZD1222 recipients seropositive at baseline numbered only 5 or 6.

This CDR3 has 14 amino acids. Trimming stripped 3 bases from V and 6 bases from J, with 14 bases between. Germline V CDR1 and CDR2: SGDLS, YYNGEE. Assay: immunoSEQ multiplex PCR; the TCRdb copy retains only in-frame clones and omits some. The sample contains about 84,000 clones, 70% to 90% of which appear only once. About this clone: Its specificity is not known.

This chain uses TRBV9 with TRBJ2-3, with D perhaps matching TRBD1 (6 bases). This specimen was peripheral blood, taken 28 days after the second AZD1222 dose. The TCR comes from an adult who received the AZD1222 COVID-19 vaccine. CDR3 DNA sequence: TGTGCCAGCAGCGATGCAGGGGAATTGGATACGCAGTATTTT. It translates to CASSDAGELDTQYF.